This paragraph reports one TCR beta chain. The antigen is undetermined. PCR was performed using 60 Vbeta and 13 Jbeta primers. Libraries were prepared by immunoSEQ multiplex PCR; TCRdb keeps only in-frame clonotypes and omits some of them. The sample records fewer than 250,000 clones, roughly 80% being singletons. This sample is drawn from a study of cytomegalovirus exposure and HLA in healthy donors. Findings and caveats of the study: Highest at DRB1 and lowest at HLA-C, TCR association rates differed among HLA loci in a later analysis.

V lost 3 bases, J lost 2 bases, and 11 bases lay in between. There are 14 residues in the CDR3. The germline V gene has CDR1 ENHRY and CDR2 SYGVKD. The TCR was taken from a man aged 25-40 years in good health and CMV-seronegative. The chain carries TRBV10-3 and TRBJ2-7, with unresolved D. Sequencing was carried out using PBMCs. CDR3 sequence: CAISESHSTYEQYF. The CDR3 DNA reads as TGTGCCATCAGTGAAAGCCACAGCACCTACGAGCAGTACTTC.